The 23 T cell receptor beta chains listed next were all sequenced from one sample in a study of T cell changes during pregnancy in multiple sclerosis. This table comes from immunoSEQ multiplex PCR, and its TCRdb copy is limited to in-frame clones, with some not included. In the table there are 65,000 to 80,000 clones, 90% of which are singletons. Material: peripheral blood, obtained in the third trimester of pregnancy. The origin of the receptors is a female donor with multiple sclerosis, enrolled in a pregnancy study.

The chain links TRBV19 to TRBJ2-2, with 9 nucleotides matching TRBD1. Germline CDR1 reads LNHDA; CDR2 reads SQIVND (reference sequence). The ends lost 5 bases at V and 10 bases at J; junction bases unmatched: 17. The CDR3 covers 17 residues. CDR3 nucleotides: TGTGCCAGTAGTCCACTGGGGGACAGGGCACCACACGAGGAGCTGTTTTTT. Translating gives CASSPLGDRAPHEELFF.

CDR3: CASSLKPGSPYEQYF. CDR3 coding DNA: TGTGCCAGCAGTCTTAAGCCTGGTAGCCCCTACGAGCAGTACTTC. V is TRBV27 and J is TRBJ2-7, with D unclear. The CDR3 runs to 15 residues. Germline assignment: CDR1 MNHEY and CDR2 SMNVEV (reference sequence). Trimming shortened V by 5 bases and J by 2 bases, and 16 bases separated the two germline ends.

The CDR3: CASSLVQGTTRSYTF. The DNA for the CDR3 is TGTGCCAGCAGTTTAGTCCAAGGGACGACTAGGAGCTACACCTTC. This chain uses TRBV28 with TRBJ1-2, with D perhaps TRBD1 (5 bases). This CDR3 has 15 residues. With 2 bases removed from V and 9 bases from J, the gap between germline ends came to 19 bases. Per germline, CDR1 MDHEN and CDR2 SYDVKM.

The chain uses TRBV6-1 and TRBJ2-5; 10 bases align to TRBD2. This CDR3 region has 15 residues. CDR1 is MNHNS and CDR2 is SASEGT in the germline V gene. V was clipped by 2 bases and J by 4 bases; unmatched bases: 4. For the CDR3, the DNA is TGTGCCAGCAGTGAAAGGCTAGCGGGGGCAGAGACCCAGTACTTC. Residues: CASSERLAGAETQYF.

V and J are TRBV18 and TRBJ1-3; possibly TRBD1 for D (6 bases). CDR1 KGHSH and CDR2 LQKENI come from the germline V gene. V was trimmed by 6 bases and J by 3 bases, leaving 12 bases between them. The CDR3 loop spans 14 amino acids. CDR3 in amino acids: CASSFRTDGNTIYF. The CDR3 bases are TGTGCCAGCTCCTTCCGGACAGATGGAAACACCATATATTTT.

This chain links TRBV9 with TRBJ1-5; 8 bases map to TRBD1. This CDR3 has 16 residues. Germline CDR1 is SGDLS and CDR2 is YYNGEE. V shed 0 bases and J 5 bases; nucleotides not matched to a gene: 7. In DNA, the CDR3 is TGTGCCAGCAGCGTAGATGGGGGACAGGACCATCAGCCCCAGCATTTT. Encoded protein: CASSVDGGQDHQPQHF.

The V and J genes are TRBV7-2 and TRBJ2-7, with D possibly being TRBD1 (6 bases). With 6 bases removed from V and 1 base from J, the gap between germline ends came to 16 bases. The CDR3 is made up of 15 amino acids. Germline loops: CDR1 SGHTA, CDR2 FQGNSA. This chain's CDR3 is CASSQRQALSYEQYF. The DNA of the CDR3 is TGTGCCAGCAGTCAAAGACAGGCGCTATCCTACGAGCAGTACTTC.

V and J are TRBV10-1 and TRBJ2-3, with 10 bases fitting TRBD1. Trimming cost V 0 bases and J 3 bases; bases outside gene matches: 6. CDR1 and CDR2 (germline): WNHNN, SYGVQD (reference sequence). The CDR3 length is 17 residues. CDR3 coding DNA: TGCGCCAGCAGTGAGTCTTTAGGGACAGGGGCAACAGATACGCAGTATTTT. Translated: CASSESLGTGATDTQYF.

This chain joins TRBV11-2 and TRBJ2-5; D remains unclear. The V gene lost 1 base and the J gene lost 7 bases, with 10 bases spanning the gap. The CDR3 has 13 amino acids. Germline V gene sequence: CDR1 SGHAT, CDR2 FQNNGV. The CDR3 region has the DNA TGTGCCAGCAGCTTAGTGGGCCCAGGGACCCAGTACTTC. This gives the protein CASSLVGPGTQYF.

V and J are TRBV6-1 and TRBJ2-7; D ambiguous. This CDR3 comprises 14 residues. Germline V CDR1 and CDR2: MNHNS, SASEGT. Trimming took off 1 base at V and 4 bases at J, with 11 bases between the two ends. The DNA for the CDR3 is TGTGCCAGCAGTGAAGAGGTAGCCGCTTACGAGCAGTACTTC. Translated, it gives CASSEEVAAYEQYF.

V and J are TRBV9 and TRBJ2-7; 8 bases line up with TRBD1. CDR1 is SGDLS, CDR2 YYNGEE, per germline. J lost 0 bases, V lost 3 bases, and 5 bases had no gene match. This CDR3 spans 15 amino acids. The CDR3 loop reads CASSEGQGASYEQYF. The CDR3 bases are TGTGCCAGCAGCGAGGGCCAGGGGGCCTCCTACGAGCAGTACTTC.

This rearrangement joins TRBV5-1 to TRBJ2-5; a possible D gene is TRBD2 (7 bases). The CDR3 runs to 18 residues. In germline, CDR1 is SGHRS, CDR2 YFSETQ. The V end was cut by 4 bases, the J end by 2 bases, with 24 bases between. This chain's CDR3 is CASSGGAYISSLQETQYF. The CDR3 DNA sequence: TGCGCCAGCAGCGGGGGGGCTTACATCAGCTCGTTACAAGAGACCCAGTACTTC.

A remark on this clone: The junction shows a germline mismatch at one end, possibly a read error. The gene calls are TRBV27 and TRBJ1-1, with TRBD1 as a possible D gene (5 bases). Per germline, CDR1 MNHEY and CDR2 SMNVEV (reference sequence). The CDR3 consists of 13 residues. The CDR3: CASSLDRGTKAFF. CDR3 sequence (DNA): TGTGCCAGCAGCCTAGACAGAGGCACTAAAGCTTTCTTT.

V usage is TRBV7-9 and J usage is TRBJ2-7; D possibly corresponds to TRBD1 (6 bases). Germline CDR1 is SEHNR and CDR2 is FQNEAQ (reference sequence). Trimming took 5 bases from V and 0 from J, leaving 14 bases between them. This CDR3 spans 15 amino acids. CDR3 sequence reads: CASSLQGLSSYEQYF. The CDR3 bases are TGTGCCAGCAGCCTACAGGGCTTGAGCTCCTACGAGCAGTACTTC.

The V call is TRBV5-6, the J call TRBJ1-2, with D perhaps matching TRBD1 (5 bases). V lost 5 bases and J 4 bases, leaving 21 bases between the germline ends. The germline gives CDR1 SGHDT, CDR2 YYEEEE. The CDR3 is 16 residues long. The CDR3 region is CASRTTIQGWSYGYTF. CDR3 coding DNA: TGTGCCAGCAGGACCACAATCCAGGGATGGAGCTATGGCTACACCTTC.

V and J are TRBV7-9 and TRBJ1-3; D unclear. The CDR3 length is 15 residues. Trimming took 7 bases from V and 0 from J, leaving 13 bases between them. Germline CDR1 SEHNR, CDR2 FQNEAQ (reference sequence). The CDR3 reads CASNEPQYSGNTIYF. The DNA for the CDR3 is TGTGCCAGCAACGAACCCCAGTACTCTGGAAACACCATATATTTT.

The chain is built from TRBV19 and TRBJ1-1, with 7 bases identical to TRBD1. Per the germline V gene, CDR1 is LNHDA and CDR2 is SQIVND (reference sequence). The V and J ends lost 7 bases and 2 bases, in that order; junction bases with no gene match: 10. The CDR3 loop spans 15 amino acids. The CDR3 sequence is CASTVTGQLNTEAFF. CDR3 nucleotides: TGTGCCAGTACCGTGACAGGGCAACTCAACACTGAAGCTTTCTTT.

The V and J genes are TRBV25-1 and TRBJ2-7; TRBD1 agrees at 8 bases. This CDR3 has 14 residues. The germline gives CDR1 MGHDK, CDR2 SYGVNS. V dropped 4 bases and J dropped 5; count of bases not matched to a gene: 7. The CDR3: CASSAPGQVHEQYF. The CDR3 bases are TGTGCCAGCAGTGCGCCGGGACAGGTACACGAGCAGTACTTC.

The chain joins TRBV6-1 to TRBJ2-7, with 7 bases lining up with TRBD1. The J segment lost 3 bases and the V segment lost 2 bases, leaving 7 bases of the junction unmatched. Germline CDR1 reads MNHNS; CDR2 reads SASEGT. The CDR3 length is 15 residues. CDR3 DNA sequence: TGTGCCAGCAGTGAATCAGGGGACAGTGTCTACGAGCAGTACTTC. This translates into CASSESGDSVYEQYF.

The CDR3 region has the DNA TGTGCCAGCTCACAGACAGTACAAGAGACCCAGTACTTC. As protein: CASSQTVQETQYF. The chain couples TRBV18 to TRBJ2-5; D is possibly TRBD1 (5 bases). The germline CDR1 and CDR2 sequences are KGHSH and LQKENI. The CDR3 runs to 13 residues. V was cut by 4 bases and J by 2 bases, with 8 bases left in between.

CDR3 nucleotide sequence: TGTGCCAGCTCACCACACCCCAGAGATACGCAGTATTTT. Residues: CASSPHPRDTQYF. V is TRBV18 and J is TRBJ2-3; D uncertain. CDR1 is KGHSH, CDR2 LQKENI, per germline. Trimming took off 1 base at V and 5 bases at J, with 7 bases between the two ends. The CDR3 has 13 amino acids. Using reference TRBV18 and TRBJ2-3 for the parts outside the CDR3, the full variable domain is NAGVMQNPRHLVRRRGQEARLRCSPMKGHSHVYWYRQLPEEGLKFMVYLQKENIIDESGMPKERFSAEFPKEGPSILRIQQVVRGDSAAYFCASSPHPRDTQYFGPGTRLTVL.

The chain is built from TRBV9 and TRBJ1-5; maybe TRBD1 (6 bases). The germline V and J ends were trimmed by 4 bases and 1 base, with 12 bases remaining between them. Germline CDR1 and CDR2: SGDLS and YYNGEE. The CDR3 sequence is 15 residues long. The CDR3 protein is CASSLGGESNQPQHF. In DNA, the CDR3 is TGTGCCAGCAGCCTAGGGGGGGAGAGCAATCAGCCCCAGCATTTT.

This sequence joins TRBV2 and TRBJ1-2; 10 nucleotides line up with TRBD1. The V and J ends lost 5 bases and 6 bases, in that order; junction bases with no gene match: 9. The germline gives CDR1 SNHLY, CDR2 FYNNEI. The CDR3 has 15 amino acids. The CDR3 is CASSPRQGAKNGYTF. In nucleotides, the CDR3 is TGTGCCAGCAGTCCTAGACAGGGGGCGAAGAATGGCTACACCTTC.